These 20 T cell receptor beta chains share one sample of origin, sequenced in a study of T cells in Graves' hyperthyroidism and ophthalmopathy (dated by TCRdb to between 2019 and 2020). Libraries were built with multiplex PCR. Instrument used: Illumina HiSeq 2000. Amplification of TCR beta CDR3 regions was carried out from RNA transcripts. A first-round RT-PCR of the TCR CDR3 used the HTBI primer set with the Qiagen OneStep RT-PCR kit. Using fastp at Q25 and MiXCR, TCRdb reprocessed the public reads and kept productive beta chains. Rows matching on CDR3 protein sequence are summarized as one entry with the most common DNA and genes. The sample table contains more than 500,000 distinct CDR3 sequences; only one count was recorded for roughly 14% of them. Jointly, the top ten make up approximately 4.2% of the sample. The sequenced sample consisted of blood. Every receptor here comes from a woman in her 40s with Graves' ophthalmopathy.

A few counts support this clonotype. The chain couples TRBV6-2 or TRBV6-3 to TRBJ2-7, with no clear D. The germline V gene has CDR1 MNHEY and CDR2 SVGEGT. The CDR3 contains 14 residues. V was pared by 0 bases and J by 3 bases, with 9 bases between. DNA for the CDR3: TGTGCCAGCAGTTACTCGCCTGCCGGCTACGAGCAGTACTTC. Protein product: CASSYSPAGYEQYF.

This clonotype was counted many times. The J gene is TRBJ2-5, the V gene TRBV28; the D call may be TRBD1 or TRBD2 (5 bases each). V was pared by 1 base and J by 5 bases, with 14 bases between. This CDR3 is built from 15 residues. Germline V lookup: CDR1 MDHEN, CDR2 SYDVKM. This chain's CDR3 is CASSLSGASRETQYF. CDR3 DNA sequence: TGTGCCAGCAGTTTATCCGGGGCTAGCCGGGAGACCCAGTACTTC. The full variable domain, rest sourced from reference TRBV28 and TRBJ2-5, is DVKVTQSSRYLVKRTGEKVFLECVQDMDHENMFWYRQDPGLGLRLIYFSYDVKMKEKGDIPEGYSVSREKKERFSLILESASTNQTSMYLCASSLSGASRETQYFGPGTRLLVL.

A remark on this clonotype: One base away lies a much larger clone, so this may be a sequencing read error. The conserved closing phenylalanine or tryptophan is absent in this CDR3, likely reflecting a read error. This chain connects TRBV6-2 or TRBV6-3 to TRBJ2-5, with D possibly TRBD1 on 5 matching bases. The CDR3 length is 15 residues. The germline gives CDR1 MNHEY, CDR2 SVGEGT. V lost 2 bases and J 1 base, leaving 11 bases between the germline ends. CDR3 in amino acids: CASSYLTAFQETQYL. The CDR3 nucleotides read TGTGCCAGCAGTTACCTGACAGCCTTCCAAGAGACCCAGTACCTC.

This rearrangement joins TRBV12-3 or TRBV12-4 to TRBJ1-5; 7 bases map to TRBD1. The CDR3 is made up of 16 amino acids. J gave up 2 bases and V 6 bases, and 10 bases lay outside the gene matches. In DNA, the CDR3 is TGTGCCAGCAGCTCGGCAGGGGGAATACGCAATCAGCCCCAGCATTTT. Translated, it gives CASSSAGGIRNQPQHF.

The chain employs TRBV15 and TRBJ2-7; D ambiguous. Germline assignment: CDR1 LNHNV and CDR2 YYDKDF (reference sequence). There are 12 residues in the CDR3. Trimming left V 3 bases short and J 7 bases short, with 10 bases between. The CDR3 spells CATSRLRREQYF. The CDR3 DNA reads TGTGCCACCAGCAGGTTGAGGCGAGAGCAGTACTTC.

This clonotype was counted at least ten times. A much more abundant neighbour one base away suggests this may be a read error. The chain links TRBV12-3 or TRBV12-4 to TRBJ1-2; D gene unclear. The CDR3 runs 13 residues. The CDR3 nucleotides are TGTGCCGGCAGCCATGGCAGGACCTATGGCTACACCTTC. Protein: CAGSHGRTYGYTF.

In this sample, this clonotype turned up many times. This chain links TRBV11-3 with TRBJ1-1, with D possibly being TRBD1 (5 bases). The CDR3 consists of 12 residues. V lost 7 bases and J 0 bases, leaving 6 bases between the germline ends. Looked up from germline, CDR1 is SGHNT and CDR2 is YENEEA. CDR3 region: CASTTVNTEAFF. CDR3 DNA sequence: TGTGCCAGCACGACAGTGAACACTGAAGCTTTCTTT. Supplemented by reference TRBV11-3 and TRBJ1-1, the full variable domain reads EAGVVQSPRYKIIEKKQPVAFWCNPISGHNTLYWYLQNLGQGPELLIRYENEEAVDDSQLPKDRFSAERLKGVDSTLKIQPAELGDSAVYLCASTTVNTEAFFGQGTRLTVV.

This clonotype has a handful of counts. The rearrangement joins TRBV6-2 or TRBV6-3 to TRBJ1-6; D is possibly TRBD1 (6 bases). The V gene's germline CDR1 is MNHEY and CDR2 SVGEGT. The CDR3 covers 16 residues. V was pared by 5 bases and J by 16 bases, with 27 bases between. The CDR3: CASSHPQGRALTPLHF. The CDR3 bases are TGTGCCAGCAGTCATCCACAGGGACGAGCACTCACCCCGCTCCACTTT.

In its sample, this clonotype was seen many times. The V gene is TRBV6-1, the J gene TRBJ1-6, with D unresolved. Trimming removed 10 bases at V and 9 bases at J, with 10 bases between. Germline loops: CDR1 MNHNS, CDR2 SASEGT. The CDR3 consists of 11 residues. CDR3 region: CAKDGLSPLHF. DNA for the CDR3: TGTGCCAAGGACGGCCTTTCACCCCTCCACTTT.

This clonotype was recorded at least ten times. The DNA for the CDR3 is TGTGCCAGCAGGAAGGGGACAGGTACGTCCAGAGAGACCCAGTACTTC. Protein sequence: CASRKGTGTSRETQYF. The J gene is TRBJ2-5, the V gene TRBV28, with 8 bases fitting TRBD1. Unmatched junction bases numbered 13, after V lost 6 bases and J lost 4 bases. CDR3 length: 16 amino acids. Per germline, CDR1 MDHEN and CDR2 SYDVKM.

This clonotype was counted many times. The chain carries TRBV4-1 and TRBJ1-1, with a tentative D call TRBD1 (5 bases). Germline V gives CDR1 MGHRA, CDR2 YSYEKL. The CDR3 sequence is 16 residues long. V lost 5 bases, J lost 5 bases, and 21 bases lay in between. The CDR3 loop reads CASSVISGTEGTEAFF. In DNA form, the CDR3 reads TGCGCCAGCAGCGTCATTTCTGGGACCGAGGGGACTGAAGCTTTCTTT.

In this sample, this clonotype turned up many times. The chain is built from TRBV12-3 or TRBV12-4 and TRBJ1-2, with D tentatively TRBD1 (5 bases). V lost 6 bases and J lost 3, with 11 bases in between. The CDR3 spans 13 residues. The CDR3 sequence is CASRPTDHYGYTF. The CDR3 bases are TGTGCCAGCAGACCGACAGACCACTATGGCTACACCTTC.

The chain is built from TRBV28 and TRBJ2-7; 11 bases match TRBD2. CDR1 and CDR2 from the germline V gene are MDHEN and SYDVKM. The CDR3 is made up of 14 amino acids. With 7 bases clipped from V and 7 bases from J, the junction kept 9 bases outside the gene matches. CDR3 bases: TGTGCCAGCAAAGTAGCGGGAGGGGTTGGGGAGCAGTACTTC. Translating gives CASKVAGGVGEQYF.

Here the CDR3 DNA reads TGTGCCACCAGCAGGTTTAGGGATTCGAACACTGAAGCTTTCTTT. Translating it yields CATSRFRDSNTEAFF. This chain links TRBV15 with TRBJ1-1; no clear D gene. Trimming shortened V by 3 bases and J by 1 base, and 12 bases separated the two germline ends. The CDR3 is 15 amino acids. CDR1 LNHNV and CDR2 YYDKDF come from the germline V gene (reference sequence).

This clonotype was seen many times. This chain uses TRBV30 with TRBJ2-7; D is uncertain. The CDR3 totals 13 residues. CDR1 GTSNPN and CDR2 SVGIG come from the germline V gene (reference sequence). V lost 4 bases to trimming and J lost 2 bases, with 12 bases between them. The CDR3 DNA follows: TGTGCCTGGATGCAAAGGGTCCCCTACGAGCAGTACTTC. Translation: CAWMQRVPYEQYF.

This clonotype has at least ten counts. The chain uses TRBV29-1 and TRBJ1-5; 12 bases line up with TRBD1. V gave up 6 bases and J gave up 2 bases; unmatched junction bases: 5. Per germline, CDR1 SQVTM and CDR2 ANQGSEA. The CDR3 is 15 amino acids. The CDR3 bases are TGCAGCGTCGGGACAGGGGGCACGGGCAATCAGCCCCAGCATTTT. Residues: CSVGTGGTGNQPQHF.

This clonotype was counted a few times. The J gene is TRBJ2-7, the V gene TRBV5-1, with a tentative D call TRBD1 (5 bases). The CDR3 contains 14 residues. Trimming shortened V by 5 bases and J by 2 bases, and 14 bases separated the two germline ends. Per the germline V gene, CDR1 is SGHRS and CDR2 is YFSETQ. CDR3 in amino acids: CASSFEGVTYEQYF. CDR3 DNA sequence: TGCGCCAGCAGTTTCGAAGGGGTTACCTACGAGCAGTACTTC.

This sequence joins TRBV28 and TRBJ1-1, with 9 bases that match TRBD1. J was trimmed by 0 bases and V by 8 bases; bases with no gene match: 16. Germline-derived CDR1 and CDR2 are MDHEN and SYDVKM. The CDR3 is made up of 18 amino acids. The CDR3 nucleotides read TGTGCCAGCGGTTGGATAGGGGACAGGGCTACCTTGAACACTGAAGCTTTCTTT. Protein sequence: CASGWIGDRATLNTEAFF.

At least ten counts were recorded for this clonotype. The CDR3 DNA follows: TGTGCCAGCAGCTTTCTAGCGGGGCAAGAGACCCAGTACTTC. It specifies CASSFLAGQETQYF. The chain is built from TRBV13 and TRBJ2-5, with 9 bases aligning to TRBD2. The CDR3 spans 14 residues. Germline V gene lookup returns CDR1 PRHDT and CDR2 FYEKMQ (reference sequence). With V trimmed by 3 bases and J by 2 bases, 1 base remained unmatched.

As concerns this clonotype: Sequence at one end of the junction differs from germline and may be a read error. The chain links TRBV6-1 to TRBJ2-5; TRBD1 matches at 10 bases. The germline gives CDR1 MNHNS, CDR2 SASEGT. The CDR3 is 16 residues long. CDR3 DNA sequence: TGTGCCAGCAGTGACCCGGGACAGGGGTTCCAAGAGACCCATTGCTTC. Translating it yields CASSDPGQGFQETHCF.